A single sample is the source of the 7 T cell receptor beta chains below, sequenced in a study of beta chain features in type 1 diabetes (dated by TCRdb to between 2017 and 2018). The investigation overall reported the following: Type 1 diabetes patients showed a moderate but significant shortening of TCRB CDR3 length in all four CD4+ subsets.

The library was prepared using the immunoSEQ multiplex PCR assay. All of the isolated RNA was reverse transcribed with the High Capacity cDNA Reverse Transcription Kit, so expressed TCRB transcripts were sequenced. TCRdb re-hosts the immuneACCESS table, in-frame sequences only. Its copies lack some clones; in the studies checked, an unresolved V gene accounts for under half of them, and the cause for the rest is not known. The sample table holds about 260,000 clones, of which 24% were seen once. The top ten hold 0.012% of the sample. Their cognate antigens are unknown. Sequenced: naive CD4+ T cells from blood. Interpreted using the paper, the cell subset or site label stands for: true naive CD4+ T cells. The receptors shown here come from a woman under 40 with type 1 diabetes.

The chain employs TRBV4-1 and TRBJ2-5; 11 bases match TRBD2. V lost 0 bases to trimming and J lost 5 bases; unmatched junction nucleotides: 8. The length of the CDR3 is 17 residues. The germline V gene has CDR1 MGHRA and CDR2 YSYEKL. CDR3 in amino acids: CASSQDNSASGRETQYF. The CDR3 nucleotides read TGCGCCAGCAGCCAAGATAATTCAGCTAGCGGGAGGGAGACCCAGTACTTC.

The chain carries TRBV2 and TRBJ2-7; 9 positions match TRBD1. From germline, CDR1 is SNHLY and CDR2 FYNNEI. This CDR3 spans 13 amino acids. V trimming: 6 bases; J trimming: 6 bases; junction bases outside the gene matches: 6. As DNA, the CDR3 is TGTGCCAGCAGCGGGACAGGGCTAGGCGAGCAGTACTTC. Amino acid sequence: CASSGTGLGEQYF.

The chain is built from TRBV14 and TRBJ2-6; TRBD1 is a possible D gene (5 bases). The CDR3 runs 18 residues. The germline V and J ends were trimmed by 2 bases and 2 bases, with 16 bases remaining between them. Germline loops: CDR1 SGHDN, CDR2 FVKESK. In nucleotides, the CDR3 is TGTGCCAGCAGCCAACTTCTTACAGGCTTAGCTGGGGCCAACGTCCTGACTTTC. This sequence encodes CASSQLLTGLAGANVLTF.

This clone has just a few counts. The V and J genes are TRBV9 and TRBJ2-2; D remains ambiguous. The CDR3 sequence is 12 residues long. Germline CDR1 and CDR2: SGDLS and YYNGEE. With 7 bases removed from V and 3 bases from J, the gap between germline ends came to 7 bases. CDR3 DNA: TGTGCCAGCCGCCGGGACACCGGGGAGCTGTTTTTT. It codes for CASRRDTGELFF.

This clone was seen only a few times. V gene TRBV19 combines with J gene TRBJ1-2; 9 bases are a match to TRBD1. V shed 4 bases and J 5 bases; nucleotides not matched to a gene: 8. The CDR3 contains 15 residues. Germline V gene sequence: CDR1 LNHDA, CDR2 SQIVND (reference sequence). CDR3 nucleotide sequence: TGTGCCAGTAGTAGACCCGGGACAGGGAGATATGGCTACACCTTC. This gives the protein CASSRPGTGRYGYTF.

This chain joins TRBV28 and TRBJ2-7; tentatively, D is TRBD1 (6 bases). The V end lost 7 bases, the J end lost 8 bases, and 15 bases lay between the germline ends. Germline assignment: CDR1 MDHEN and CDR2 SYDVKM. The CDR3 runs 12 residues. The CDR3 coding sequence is TGTGCCAGCACTGGACAGCCTGTACAGCAGTACTTC. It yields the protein CASTGQPVQQYF.

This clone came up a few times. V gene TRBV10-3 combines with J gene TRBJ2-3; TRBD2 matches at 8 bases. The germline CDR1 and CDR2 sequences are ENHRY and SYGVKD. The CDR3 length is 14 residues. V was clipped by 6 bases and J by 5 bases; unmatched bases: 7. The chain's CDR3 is CAIRERAGVDTQYF. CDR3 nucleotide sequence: TGTGCCATCAGGGAACGAGCGGGAGTAGATACGCAGTATTTT.